Included here is one T cell receptor (beta chain) sequence, with context. The antigen remains unidentified. Splitting of each subset's genomic DNA was done evenly across several immunoSEQ plates. Generated by immunoSEQ multiplex PCR, the TCRdb table keeps only in-frame clones and is missing some. The sample comprises roughly 680,000 clones, 72% of which are singletons, and about 1.7% rests with the top ten. This sample is drawn from a study of shared clonotypes between healthy human individuals. Study-wide results and limits: Naive subsets typically showed greater estimated richness than memory subsets. Genetic and exposure-history diversity was limited by the small donor number. Rarefaction showed sorted-subset sequencing was incomplete despite large depth.

Trimming removed 2 bases at V and 9 bases at J, with 11 bases between. Germline lookup yields CDR1 SEHNR and CDR2 FQNEAQ (reference sequence). The CDR3 extends over 14 amino acids. The chain joins TRBV7-9 to TRBJ1-6; possible D gene TRBD1, 6 bases. This receptor was taken from a woman aged 25 to 39 in good health. Sequencing was done on a sample of memory CD4+ T cells sorted from blood. Sample subset: CD45RA-negative fraction. The CDR3 DNA reads as TGTGCCAGCAGCTTAATACAGGGCGGTTCACCCCTCCACTTT. It encodes CASSLIQGGSPLHF.